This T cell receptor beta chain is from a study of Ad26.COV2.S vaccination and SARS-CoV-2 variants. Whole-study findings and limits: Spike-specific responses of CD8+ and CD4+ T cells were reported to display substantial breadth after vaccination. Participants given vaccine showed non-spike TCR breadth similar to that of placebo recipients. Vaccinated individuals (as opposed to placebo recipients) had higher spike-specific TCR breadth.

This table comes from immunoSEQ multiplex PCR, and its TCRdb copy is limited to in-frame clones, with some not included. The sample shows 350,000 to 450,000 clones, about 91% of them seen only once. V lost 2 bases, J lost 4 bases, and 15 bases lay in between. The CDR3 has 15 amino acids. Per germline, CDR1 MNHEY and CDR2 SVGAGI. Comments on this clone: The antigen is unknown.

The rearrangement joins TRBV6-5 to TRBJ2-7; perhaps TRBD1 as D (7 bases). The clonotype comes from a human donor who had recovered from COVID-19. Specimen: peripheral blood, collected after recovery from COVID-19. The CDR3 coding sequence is TGTGCCAGCAGTTACGGGGCAGGGGGAGGATACGAGCAGTACTTC. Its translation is CASSYGAGGGYEQYF.